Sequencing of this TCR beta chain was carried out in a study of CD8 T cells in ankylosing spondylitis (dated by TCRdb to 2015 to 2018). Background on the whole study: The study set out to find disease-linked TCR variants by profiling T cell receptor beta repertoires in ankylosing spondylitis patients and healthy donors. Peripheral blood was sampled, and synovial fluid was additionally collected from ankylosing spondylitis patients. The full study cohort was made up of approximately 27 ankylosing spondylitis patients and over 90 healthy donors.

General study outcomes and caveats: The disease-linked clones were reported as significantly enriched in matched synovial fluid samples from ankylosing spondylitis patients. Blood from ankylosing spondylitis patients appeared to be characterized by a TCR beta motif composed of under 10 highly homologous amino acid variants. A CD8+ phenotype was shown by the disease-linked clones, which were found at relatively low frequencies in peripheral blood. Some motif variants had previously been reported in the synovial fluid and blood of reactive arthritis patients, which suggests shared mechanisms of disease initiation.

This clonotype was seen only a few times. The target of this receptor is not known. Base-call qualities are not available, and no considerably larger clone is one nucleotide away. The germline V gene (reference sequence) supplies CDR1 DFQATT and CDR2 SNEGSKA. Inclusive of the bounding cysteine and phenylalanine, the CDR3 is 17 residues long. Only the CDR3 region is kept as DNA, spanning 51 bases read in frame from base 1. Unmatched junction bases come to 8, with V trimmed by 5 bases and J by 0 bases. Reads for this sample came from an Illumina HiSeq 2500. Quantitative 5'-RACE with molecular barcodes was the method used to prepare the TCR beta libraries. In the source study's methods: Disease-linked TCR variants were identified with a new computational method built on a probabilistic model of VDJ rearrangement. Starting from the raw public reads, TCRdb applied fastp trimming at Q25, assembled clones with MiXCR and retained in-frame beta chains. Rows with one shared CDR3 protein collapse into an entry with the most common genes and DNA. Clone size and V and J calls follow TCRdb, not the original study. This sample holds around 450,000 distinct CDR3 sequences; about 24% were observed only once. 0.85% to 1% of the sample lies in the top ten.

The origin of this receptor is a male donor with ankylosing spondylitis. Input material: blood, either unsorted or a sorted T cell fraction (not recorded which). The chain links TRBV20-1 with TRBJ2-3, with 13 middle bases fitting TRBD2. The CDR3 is CSAAPGTSGKSTDTQYF. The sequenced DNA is TGCAGTGCTGCCCCAGGGACTAGCGGGAAGAGCACAGATACGCAGTATTTT.